Presented here are 19 T cell receptor beta chains from one specimen sequenced in a study of beta chain features in type 1 diabetes. TCRB transcripts that were expressed got sequenced, as all of the isolated RNA had been reverse transcribed. Data came from immunoSEQ multiplex PCR; TCRdb stores just in-frame clones and leaves some out. The table lists roughly 340,000 clones, roughly 13% of them singletons, with roughly 0.015% in the top ten. These TCRs' antigens remain unknown. General study findings and limits: Patients with Type 1 diabetes showed moderately but significantly shorter TCRB CDR3s in all four CD4+ subsets.

The sample comprised naive CD4+ T cells from blood. These receptors were taken from a woman under 30 with type 1 diabetes.

V usage is TRBV28 and J usage is TRBJ2-1; 12 bases fit TRBD2. The CDR3 is 14 amino acids. Germline CDR1 MDHEN, CDR2 SYDVKM. The J segment lost 4 bases and the V segment lost 9 bases, leaving 4 bases of the junction unmatched. CDR3 in amino acids: CARKLAGGYNEQFF. For the CDR3, the DNA is TGTGCCAGAAAACTAGCGGGAGGTTACAATGAGCAGTTCTTC.

The CDR3 sequence is CASRTSGSLYEQYF. In nucleotides, the CDR3 is TGTGCCAGCAGAACTAGCGGGAGTCTCTACGAGCAGTACTTC. The rearrangement joins TRBV28 to TRBJ2-7; 11 positions agree with TRBD2. With V trimmed by 6 bases and J by 3 bases, 4 bases remained unmatched. Germline loops: CDR1 MDHEN, CDR2 SYDVKM. CDR3 length: 14 residues.

V gene TRBV7-2 combines with J gene TRBJ1-5, with a tentative D call TRBD1 (6 bases). CDR1 and CDR2 from the germline V gene are SGHTA and FQGNSA. Trimming left V 1 base short and J 7 bases short, with 14 bases between. The CDR3 contains 15 residues. The CDR3 here is CASSLEVQGYQPQHF. CDR3 sequence (DNA): TGTGCCAGCAGCTTAGAGGTACAGGGATACCAGCCCCAGCATTTT.

The chain joins TRBV6-5 to TRBJ2-3; D call uncertain. Germline-derived CDR1 and CDR2 are MNHEY and SVGAGI. The CDR3 has 12 residues. The germline V and J ends were trimmed by 6 bases and 5 bases, with 9 bases remaining between them. Here the CDR3 DNA reads TGTGCCAGCAGATTGAGTGGAGATACGCAGTATTTT. Its translation: CASRLSGDTQYF.

This clone showed up just a few times. The genes are TRBV29-1 and TRBJ2-6; 9 nucleotides agree with TRBD1. Germline trimming cut 6 bases from V and 2 bases from J; bases unmatched to any gene: 8. The CDR3 runs to 16 residues. Germline CDR1 is SQVTM and CDR2 is ANQGSEA. CDR3 in amino acids: CSVPGQGSTGANVLTF. For the CDR3, the DNA is TGCAGCGTGCCGGGACAGGGCTCTACTGGGGCCAACGTCCTGACTTTC.

This clone has only a few counts. The J gene is TRBJ2-5, the V gene TRBV5-1, with 7 bases identical to TRBD1. This CDR3 has 15 residues. Losses at the gene ends were 4 bases for V and 4 bases for J; bases not matched to a gene: 10. CDR1 SGHRS and CDR2 YFSETQ come from the germline V gene. CDR3 coding DNA: TGCGCCAGCAGCCTAGCCCCAGGGGGACGAGAGACCCAGTACTTC. It encodes CASSLAPGGRETQYF.

This clone has a handful of counts. The rearrangement links TRBV2 to TRBJ2-4; tentative D call: TRBD1 (5 bases). From germline, CDR1 is SNHLY and CDR2 FYNNEI. The CDR3 has 16 amino acids. The V end lost 4 bases, the J end lost 1 base, and 14 bases lay between the germline ends. The CDR3 here is CASSGRKGSAKNIQYF. The CDR3 DNA follows: TGTGCCAGCAGTGGGCGCAAGGGGTCCGCCAAAAACATTCAGTACTTC.

This clone came up a few times. The genes are TRBV19 and TRBJ2-1, with TRBD2 identical over 7 bases. Trimming took 9 bases from V and 0 from J; bases not matched to a gene: 5. CDR1 and CDR2 (germline): LNHDA, SQIVND (reference sequence). This CDR3 comprises 14 residues. The CDR3 bases are TGTGCCAGCTCTAGCGGTCGCTCCTACAATGAGCAGTTCTTC. Protein: CASSSGRSYNEQFF.

CDR3 DNA: TGTGCCAGTACTAGTGGGCCTAGCTCTTTGCTCGGGGAGCTGTTTTTT. Protein sequence: CASTSGPSSLLGELFF. The chain recombines TRBV19 with TRBJ2-2; D perhaps matches TRBD2 (5 bases). V lost 7 bases to trimming and J lost 7 bases, with 22 bases between them. CDR3 length: 16 residues. CDR1 is LNHDA and CDR2 is SQIVND in the germline V gene (reference sequence).

Comments on this clone: This sample includes further DNA sequences coding for the same CDR3. J is TRBJ2-5 and V is TRBV18; the D gene is possibly TRBD1 (6 bases). V lost 0 bases and J lost 2, with 7 bases in between. CDR3 length: 14 amino acids. Germline-derived CDR1 and CDR2 are KGHSH and LQKENI. The CDR3 is CASSPPDRQETQYF. The CDR3 DNA sequence: TGTGCCAGCTCACCACCGGACAGACAAGAGACCCAGTACTTC.

V and J are TRBV4-1 and TRBJ1-2; the D is unclear. Trimming left V 1 base short and J 5 bases short, with 11 bases between. Germline V gene lookup returns CDR1 MGHRA and CDR2 YSYEKL. The CDR3 totals 14 residues. The chain's CDR3 is CASSQGAGPYGYTF. The CDR3, as DNA: TGCGCCAGCAGCCAAGGGGCAGGTCCATATGGCTACACCTTC.

This clone was counted once. This rearrangement joins TRBV12-5 to TRBJ2-1; 11 bases are a match to TRBD2. V trimming: 0 bases; J trimming: 7 bases; junction bases outside the gene matches: 2. Germline V gene sequence: CDR1 LGHNT, CDR2 FRNRAP. The CDR3 loop spans 15 amino acids. CDR3 sequence: CASGLVLAGGNEQFF. DNA of the CDR3: TGTGCTAGTGGTTTGGTTTTAGCGGGAGGGAATGAGCAGTTCTTC.

The rearrangement uses TRBV9 and TRBJ2-3, with D uncertain. Germline loops: CDR1 SGDLS, CDR2 YYNGEE. This CDR3 comprises 13 residues. Trimming pared 1 base from V and 5 bases from J, leaving 8 bases between. CDR3 sequence (DNA): TGTGCCAGCAGCGTATCAGATGGAGATACGCAGTATTTT. This encodes CASSVSDGDTQYF.

A few counts support this clone. The chain combines TRBV20-1 with TRBJ1-5; D call uncertain. The V end was cut by 5 bases, the J end by 4 bases, with 6 bases between. CDR1 and CDR2 (germline): DFQATT, SNEGSKA (reference sequence). This CDR3 comprises 11 residues. CDR3 residues: CSAGQNQPQHF. The CDR3 DNA sequence: TGCAGTGCTGGGCAGAATCAGCCCCAGCATTTT.

This sequence joins TRBV6-5 and TRBJ1-1, with D possibly TRBD1 on 5 matching bases. The CDR3 runs 14 residues. The V gene's germline CDR1 is MNHEY and CDR2 SVGAGI. Trimming took off 5 bases at V and 1 base at J, with 11 bases between the two ends. The CDR3 bases are TGTGCCAGCAGTACGCCTACAGGGAACACTGAAGCTTTCTTT. Translated, it gives CASSTPTGNTEAFF.

This clone occurred a few times. This sequence joins TRBV19 and TRBJ2-1; 12 nucleotides agree with TRBD2. The CDR3 has 17 amino acids. After removal of 5 bases from V and 8 bases from J, the junction contained 13 bases not matched to a gene. Germline CDR1 is LNHDA and CDR2 is SQIVND (reference sequence). The DNA of the CDR3 is TGTGCCAGTAGTCAGGTGACTAGCGGGAGTAGAAGGGATGAGCAGTTCTTC. Protein: CASSQVTSGSRRDEQFF.

This clone was seen more than once but under ten times. The chain joins TRBV11-2 to TRBJ2-3; 10 bases are a match to TRBD2. Per the germline V gene, CDR1 is SGHAT and CDR2 is FQNNGV. The CDR3 loop spans 15 amino acids. The V gene end was trimmed by 3 bases and the J gene end by 6 bases; junction bases not matched to a gene: 6. Here the CDR3 reads CASSLASGRGDTQYF. CDR3 sequence (DNA): TGTGCCAGCAGCTTGGCTAGCGGGAGAGGGGATACGCAGTATTTT.

This clone was detected a few times. This chain joins TRBV15 and TRBJ2-3; weak D call: TRBD2 (6 bases). V lost 3 bases and J lost 4, with 11 bases in between. This CDR3 region has 14 residues. Germline V gene data show CDR1 as LNHNV and CDR2 as YYDKDF (reference sequence). The CDR3 sequence: CATSSQTSPDTQYF. DNA for the CDR3: TGTGCCACCAGCAGCCAAACTAGCCCAGATACGCAGTATTTT.

This clone turned up a few times. The rearrangement joins TRBV5-1 to TRBJ2-3, with TRBD2 matching 7 bases. Looked up from germline, CDR1 is SGHRS and CDR2 is YFSETQ. Trimming at V came to 2 bases and at J to 5 bases, leaving 2 bases not matched to a gene. The CDR3 totals 13 residues. CDR3 residues: CASSFGGRDTQYF. CDR3 in DNA: TGCGCCAGCAGCTTCGGCGGGAGAGATACGCAGTATTTT.